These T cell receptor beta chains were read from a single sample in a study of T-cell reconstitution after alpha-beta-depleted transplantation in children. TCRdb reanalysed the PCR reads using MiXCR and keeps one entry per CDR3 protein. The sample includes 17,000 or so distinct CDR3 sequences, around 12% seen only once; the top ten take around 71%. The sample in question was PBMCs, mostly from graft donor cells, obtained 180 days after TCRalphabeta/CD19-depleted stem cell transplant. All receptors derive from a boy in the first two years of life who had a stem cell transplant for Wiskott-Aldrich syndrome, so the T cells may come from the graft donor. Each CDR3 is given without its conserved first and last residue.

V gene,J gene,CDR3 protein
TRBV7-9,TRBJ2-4,ASSLVRTGKGTKNIQY
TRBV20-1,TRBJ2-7,SARDSPDRDYEQY
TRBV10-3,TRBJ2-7,ANPSWEGLGDEQY
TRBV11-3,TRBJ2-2,ASSSQGPGTGELF
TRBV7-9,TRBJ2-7,ASSPLLASSYEQY
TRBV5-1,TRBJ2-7,ASSDSSYEQY
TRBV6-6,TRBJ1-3,ASSYNSGNTIY
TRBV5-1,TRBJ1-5,ASSLGRDQPQH
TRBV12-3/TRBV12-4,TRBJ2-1,ASRVLREGHEQF
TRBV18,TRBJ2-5,ASSPGTETQY
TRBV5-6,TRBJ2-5,ASSLPGQGLETQY
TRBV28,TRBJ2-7,ASSHCEQY
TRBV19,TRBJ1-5,ASSRDSGNQPQH
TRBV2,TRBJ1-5,ASSDDGLTGQPQH
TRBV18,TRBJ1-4,ASSPQQGRSGEKLF
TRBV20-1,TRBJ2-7,SAPSGKYEQY
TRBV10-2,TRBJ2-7,ASSELTGTGDEQY
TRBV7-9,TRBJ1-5,ASSLAGKLFNQPQH
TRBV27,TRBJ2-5,ASSRMDRVGETQY
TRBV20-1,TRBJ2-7,SASGTGYEQY
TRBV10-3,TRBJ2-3,AISERDRSTDTQY
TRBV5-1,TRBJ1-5,ASSPGTANQPQH
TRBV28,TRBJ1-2,ASSSRGLLRGYT
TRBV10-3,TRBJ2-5,AISDSAETQY
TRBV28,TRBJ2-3,ASSPRATVGTDTQY
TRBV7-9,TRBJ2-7,ASSLAPFGVSGEQY
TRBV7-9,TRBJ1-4,ASSFGQTTTNEKLF
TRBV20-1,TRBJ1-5,SATGQTGPPQH
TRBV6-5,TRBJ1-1,ASSRLPTGVNTEAF